The present T cell receptor (beta chain) was sequenced within a study of CD8 T cells in ankylosing spondylitis. Broader study findings: A motif of fewer than ten highly homologous TCR beta variants was seen as apparently characteristic of ankylosing spondylitis blood. Disease-associated clones were reportedly significantly overrepresented in matched ankylosing spondylitis synovial fluid.

TCRdb recomputed calls from the 5' RACE reads with MiXCR, one row per CDR3 protein. There are some 150,000 distinct CDR3 sequences in the sample; roughly 44% occur only once, and approximately 14% lies in the top ten. This clonotype has more than one count but fewer than ten. Its antigen is as yet unknown. The ends were cut back, 1 base at V and 7 bases at J, with 13 bases in the middle. In germline, CDR1 is SEHNR, CDR2 FQNEAQ (reference sequence). The CDR3 is 15 residues long. The sample taken for sequencing was synovial fluid, either unsorted or a sorted T cell fraction (not recorded which). J is TRBJ1-4 and V is TRBV7-9; possibly TRBD1 for D (6 bases). The clonotype comes from a male donor with ankylosing spondylitis. The CDR3 sequence is CASSLVDRKGEKLFF. The CDR3 DNA reads TGTGCCAGCAGCTTAGTAGACAGGAAGGGTGAAAAACTGTTTTTT.